This passage covers 14 T cell receptor beta chains from one sample sequenced in a study of radiation and T cells in renal cell carcinoma. The method was immunoSEQ multiplex PCR; TCRdb's version includes in-frame clones alone and lacks a portion of them. The table includes about 130,000 clones, around four fifths detected once. Time point in this sample: blood 2 weeks post-SBRT. Treatment denoted: 15 Gy SBRT to primary tumor, nephrectomy 4 weeks later. Material: blood, obtained from a patient whose treatment included radiotherapy and nephrectomy. Every receptor here comes from a woman between 55 and 75 years old with renal cell carcinoma.

This rearrangement joins TRBV6-6 to TRBJ1-5, with 9 bases fitting TRBD1. The CDR3 runs to 15 residues. With V trimmed by 5 bases and J by 2 bases, 4 bases remained unmatched. Germline CDR1 and CDR2: MNHNY and SVGAGI (reference sequence). CDR3 amino acids: CASSSRDRGNQPQHF. The CDR3 DNA reads as TGTGCCAGCAGTAGCCGGGACAGGGGCAATCAGCCCCAGCATTTT.

This clone was observed a few times. The chain employs TRBV27 and TRBJ1-1; no clear D. V lost 1 base and J 1 base, leaving 10 bases between the germline ends. CDR1 MNHEY and CDR2 SMNVEV come from the germline V gene (reference sequence). The CDR3 runs to 15 residues. CDR3 nucleotides: TGTGCCAGCAGTTTATTACCCTTTGGGAACACTGAAGCTTTCTTT. It is translated as CASSLLPFGNTEAFF.

J is TRBJ2-1 and V is TRBV7-9; D unresolved. Germline-derived CDR1 and CDR2 are SEHNR and FQNEAQ (reference sequence). The CDR3 totals 14 residues. V was cut by 3 bases and J by 7 bases, with 13 bases left in between. CDR3 amino acids: CASSLFTAINEQFF. CDR3 nucleotides: TGTGCCAGCAGCTTGTTCACGGCGATTAATGAGCAGTTCTTC.

The J gene is TRBJ1-4, the V gene TRBV28; 7 nucleotides line up with TRBD1. This CDR3 is built from 15 residues. Losses at the gene ends were 8 bases for V and 6 bases for J; bases not matched to a gene: 12. Per the germline V gene, CDR1 is MDHEN and CDR2 is SYDVKM. In DNA form, the CDR3 reads TGTGCCAGCGGGCAGCGGACAGGTTGGGATGAAAAACTGTTTTTT. The encoded protein is CASGQRTGWDEKLFF.

V usage is TRBV29-1 and J usage is TRBJ1-2; D possibly corresponds to TRBD1 (6 bases). The CDR3 extends over 16 amino acids. The V end was cut by 3 bases, the J end by 3 bases, with 20 bases between. The germline V gene encodes CDR1 SQVTM and CDR2 ANQGSEA. CDR3: CSVDLYRDGKYYGYTF. CDR3 coding DNA: TGCAGCGTTGATTTATACAGGGACGGTAAATACTATGGCTACACCTTC.

The V and J genes are TRBV7-9 and TRBJ2-5, with a possible D match to TRBD1 (5 bases). Trimming pared 6 bases from V and 1 base from J, leaving 18 bases between. This CDR3 spans 16 amino acids. Germline V CDR1 and CDR2: SEHNR, FQNEAQ (reference sequence). The CDR3 DNA reads TGTGCCAGCAGTTGGTCCGTCACAGGTTTCCAAGAGACCCAGTACTTC. This gives the protein CASSWSVTGFQETQYF. Full variable domain (remainder filled in from reference TRBV7-9 and TRBJ2-5): DTGVSQNPRHKITKRGQNVTFRCDPISEHNRLYWYRQTLGQGPEFLTYFQNEAQLEKSRLLSDRFSAERPKGSFSTLEIQRTEQGDSAMYLCASSWSVTGFQETQYFGPGTRLLVL.

This sequence joins TRBV4-3 and TRBJ2-1, with TRBD2 matching 7 bases. V gave up 1 base and J gave up 3 bases; unmatched junction bases: 3. The germline V gene has CDR1 LGHNA and CDR2 YSLEER. CDR3 length: 15 residues. CDR3 sequence: CASSQVSGDYNEQFF. In DNA, the CDR3 is TGCGCCAGCAGCCAAGTCAGCGGGGACTACAATGAGCAGTTCTTC.

This chain links TRBV28 with TRBJ1-3; tentative D call: TRBD1 (5 bases). The CDR3 spans 15 residues. Between the trimmed V and J ends, which lost 4 bases and 6 bases, there was a span of 16 bases. From germline, CDR1 is MDHEN and CDR2 SYDVKM. CDR3 protein: CASSSFPTGLNTIYF. Here the CDR3 DNA reads TGTGCCAGCAGTTCTTTTCCTACAGGATTAAACACCATATATTTT.

The J gene is TRBJ1-6, the V gene TRBV15; D gene ambiguous. V lost 3 bases and J lost 8, with 5 bases in between. CDR1 is LNHNV, CDR2 YYDKDF, per germline (reference sequence). The CDR3 has 12 amino acids. This chain's CDR3 is CATSSRDSPLHF. The CDR3 bases are TGTGCCACCAGCAGCAGAGATTCACCCCTCCACTTT.

The rearrangement joins TRBV6-1 to TRBJ2-6; D unclear. The CDR3 runs 14 residues. Trimming took off 0 bases at V and 5 bases at J, with 5 bases between the two ends. CDR1 and CDR2 from the germline V gene are MNHNS and SASEGT. CDR3 in amino acids: CASSEARRANVLTF. The CDR3 DNA is TGTGCCAGCAGTGAAGCGCGTCGGGCCAACGTCCTGACTTTC.

The chain joins TRBV15 to TRBJ1-2; tentatively, D is TRBD1 (5 bases). The CDR3 has 15 amino acids. Deletions cut 0 bases from V and 0 bases from J, with 8 bases between. Per germline, CDR1 LNHNV and CDR2 YYDKDF (reference sequence). The CDR3 region is CATSRDRQTNYGYTF. DNA of the CDR3: TGTGCCACCAGCAGAGATCGACAGACTAACTATGGCTACACCTTC.

The J gene is TRBJ2-7, the V gene TRBV5-4; D is perhaps TRBD2 (6 bases). The germline V and J ends were trimmed by 9 bases and 5 bases, with 18 bases remaining between them. There are 13 residues in the CDR3. Germline V gene lookup returns CDR1 SGHNT and CDR2 YYREEE (reference sequence). CDR3 sequence reads: CAITGGRTHEQYF. The CDR3 DNA sequence: TGTGCCATTACTGGGGGGAGAACCCACGAGCAGTACTTC.

The chain uses TRBV28 and TRBJ1-3; D remains unclear. Germline loops: CDR1 MDHEN, CDR2 SYDVKM. Deletions cut 7 bases from V and 0 bases from J, with 16 bases between. This CDR3 spans 16 amino acids. The CDR3 DNA reads as TGTGCCAGCAACTCCGCGGGTGATATCTCTGGAAACACCATATATTTT. It encodes CASNSAGDISGNTIYF.

The chain employs TRBV5-5 and TRBJ2-7, with D hard to call. Germline loops: CDR1 SGHKS, CDR2 YYEKEE (reference sequence). The CDR3 is 14 residues long. V shed 0 bases and J shed 0 bases, with 7 bases lying between them. The CDR3 bases are TGTGCCAGCAGCTTGGAGGCTACCTCCTACGAGCAGTACTTC. This sequence encodes CASSLEATSYEQYF.